Listed below are T cell receptor beta chains from one sample, sequenced in a study of cytomegalovirus exposure and HLA in healthy donors. Profiling relied on immunoSEQ multiplex PCR, and the TCRdb table lists in-frame clones only, not all of them. The table shows around 170,000 clones, with approximately 81% occurring only once. The sequenced sample consisted of PBMCs. All receptors derive from a boy aged 2 to 10 in good health and CMV-seronegative. CDR3s leave out the opening cysteine and the closing phenylalanine or tryptophan.

v_gene	j_gene	CDR3aa
TRBV7-6	TRBJ1-1	ASSLDQITEAF
TRBV6-5	TRBJ2-1	ASSYSPGVGNEQF
TRBV18	TRBJ2-5	ASSPRTVRTSGSGETQY
TRBV19	TRBJ2-7	ASSPPLGNSRYEQY
TRBV9	TRBJ2-1	ASSVEGGPYNEQF
TRBV4-1	TRBJ2-1	ASSPGTSGSIWNEQF
TRBV4-1	TRBJ1-5	ASSQAHEDINQPQH
TRBV28	TRBJ2-1	ASTSWTGTSSYNEQF
TRBV2	TRBJ2-3	ASSEGLAVDTQY
TRBV19	TRBJ2-4	ASSIWTGGNNIQY
TRBV30	TRBJ2-5	AWGGLAEETQY
TRBV18	TRBJ2-2	ASSPFAVRSTGELF
TRBV27	TRBJ2-7	ASSLNGAEQY
TRBV18	TRBJ2-7	ASSPSTGDTYEQY
TRBV27	TRBJ2-1	ASSLGLAGVDEQF
TRBV7-3	TRBJ2-1	ASSWDRGRDNEQF
TRBV29-1	TRBJ2-2	SARQGTGELF
TRBV18	TRBJ1-5	ASSHGLSLKNQPQH
TRBV7-8	TRBJ2-3	ASFLAGVYTDTQY
TRBV19	TRBJ1-3	ASSDDRARNTIY
TRBV18	TRBJ2-1	ASSLRTGGNAYNEQF
TRBV7-9	TRBJ2-5	ASSLKLGGIQETQY
TRBV9	TRBJ2-1	ASSGQAGLTYNEQF
TRBV27	TRBJ1-2	ASSWGANYGYT
TRBV9	TRBJ2-5	ASSVIAGETQY
TRBV27	TRBJ1-1	ASSWTAQNTEAF
TRBV2	TRBJ1-3	ASGANRGLRNTIY
TRBV19	TRBJ2-2	ASSTQGTRPTGELF
TRBV7-9	TRBJ2-6	ASSSPATGTGANVLT
TRBV19	TRBJ2-7	SGTVKYYEQY
TRBV18	TRBJ1-1	ASSPSRSGEAF
TRBV28	TRBJ1-2	ASTNWDRVSYYGYT
TRBV7-6	TRBJ2-7	ASSPQGEGHEQY
TRBV19	TRBJ2-7	ASSMSVAGSYEQY
TRBV5-1	TRBJ1-2	ASSLAAGTANYGYT
TRBV5-8	TRBJ2-1	ASSLYREGNEQF
TRBV20-1	TRBJ2-7	SAQGTYEQY
TRBV14	TRBJ2-6	ASSQVGTSGRAGGANVLT
TRBV14	TRBJ1-1	ASSQSGSEAF
TRBV28	TRBJ1-1	ASRETGSVTEAF
TRBV2	TRBJ2-1	ASSLRTSGSTYNEQF
TRBV28	TRBJ1-2	ASSLRGTYRIYGYT
TRBV2	TRBJ1-2	ASRVDRGRDGYT
TRBV4-1	TRBJ2-1	ASSQPRLAGLGEEQF
TRBV25-1	TRBJ1-4	ASSGPRQTRREKLF
TRBV5-6	TRBJ2-1	ASRTGLSSSYNEQF
TRBV20-1	TRBJ2-5	SAGGERPQY
TRBV27	TRBJ1-2	ASSPLALEEQTYGYT
TRBV7-3	TRBJ2-3	ASSVTGTDTQY
TRBV5-6	TRBJ2-3	ASSLVALLRDTQY
TRBV29-1	TRBJ2-7	SASIGGGLDEQY
TRBV2	TRBJ2-5	ASSGADQETQY
TRBV27	TRBJ1-1	ASSLSFGTLNTEAF
TRBV7-2	TRBJ2-2	ASSLTKERGELF
TRBV7-9	TRBJ2-7	ASSPTGSREQY
TRBV2	TRBJ2-7	ASAWDRGTYEQY
TRBV10-3	TRBJ2-5	ATGGKREPETQY
TRBV27	TRBJ1-5	ASSQFQGSGSNQPQH
TRBV7-9	TRBJ1-1	ASSEGGGPLVNTEAF